The 30 T cell receptor beta chains below all came from one sample that was sequenced in a study of naive and memory T cell subsets. TCR cDNA received a 3' ligated oligonucleotide that carried a UMI. Four PCR rounds used nested alpha and beta constant region primers plus the SP2 primer. A single record per CDR3 protein comes from TCRdb applying MiXCR to the 5' RACE reads. The sample holds 55,000 to 70,000 distinct CDR3 sequences, more than 7% seen once. All receptors come from a male donor in good health.

This clonotype has at least ten counts. The chain joins TRBV12-3 or TRBV12-4 to TRBJ2-5, with 9 bases that match TRBD2. Losses at the gene ends were 4 bases for V and 5 bases for J; bases not matched to a gene: 2. This CDR3 has 13 residues. The CDR3: CASSWTSVETQYF. CDR3 sequence (DNA): TGTGCCAGCAGTTGGACTAGCGTGGAGACCCAGTACTTC.

This clonotype was observed many times. This sequence joins TRBV11-2 and TRBJ2-1; 8 bases agree with TRBD2. Germline lookup yields CDR1 SGHAT and CDR2 FQNNGV. The trim removed 3 bases at V and 5 bases at J, leaving 18 bases unmatched. CDR3 length: 19 residues. CDR3 protein: CASSFRGGASGHDNNEQFF. The CDR3 DNA follows: TGTGCCAGCAGCTTTCGGGGGGGCGCGTCGGGACACGATAACAATGAGCAGTTCTTC.

This clonotype was counted at least ten times. The V call is TRBV3-1, the J call TRBJ2-1; 8 bases fit TRBD2. Per the germline V gene, CDR1 is LGHDT and CDR2 is YNNKEL (reference sequence). The CDR3 loop spans 16 amino acids. J lost 6 bases, V lost 8 bases, and 15 bases had no gene match. The CDR3 sequence: CASRHTSGQDPNEQFF. For the CDR3, the DNA is TGTGCCAGCCGACATACTAGCGGTCAAGATCCCAATGAGCAGTTCTTC.

This clonotype has only one observation. The chain uses TRBV5-4 and TRBJ2-7; D is uncertain. This CDR3 is 13 amino acids long. V lost 5 bases and J lost 6, with 15 bases in between. The germline V gene has CDR1 SGHNT and CDR2 YYREEE (reference sequence). CDR3 in amino acids: CASSIGDQGEQYF. CDR3 DNA: TGTGCCAGCAGTATAGGAGATCAAGGCGAGCAGTACTTC.

This clonotype showed up many times. This chain links TRBV29-1 with TRBJ1-2; maybe TRBD1 (5 bases). From germline, CDR1 is SQVTM and CDR2 ANQGSEA. V was shortened by 4 bases and J by 0 bases, with 18 bases between the two germline ends. This CDR3 is 16 amino acids long. The CDR3 DNA sequence: TGCAGCGTTGTTGGGGCAGGGCTTGAGTCTAACTATGGCTACACCTTC. Translation gives CSVVGAGLESNYGYTF.

This clonotype has just a few counts. The chain links TRBV5-4 to TRBJ2-3; 7 bases fit TRBD1. V trimming: 1 base; J trimming: 4 bases; junction bases outside the gene matches: 3. Germline V gene data show CDR1 as SGHNT and CDR2 as YYREEE (reference sequence). This CDR3 spans 14 amino acids. The CDR3 bases are TGTGCCAGCAGCTTGAACCAGGGGGCAGATACGCAGTATTTT. Its protein is CASSLNQGADTQYF. The full variable domain, its missing parts supplied by reference TRBV5-4 and TRBJ2-3, is ETGVTQSPTHLIKTRGQQVTLRCSSQSGHNTVSWYQQALGQGPQFIFQYYREEENGRGNFPPRFSGLQFPNYSSELNVNALELDDSALYLCASSLNQGADTQYFGPGTRLTVL.

This clonotype came up many times. The chain recombines TRBV2 with TRBJ1-4; D unresolved. The CDR3 has 14 amino acids. The germline V and J ends were trimmed by 6 bases and 6 bases, with 14 bases remaining between them. Germline assignment: CDR1 SNHLY and CDR2 FYNNEI. CDR3 protein: CASSVGGEDEKLFF. As DNA, the CDR3 is TGTGCCAGCAGCGTGGGTGGGGAGGATGAAAAACTGTTTTTT.

This clonotype was counted many times. The J gene is TRBJ2-1, the V gene TRBV7-2; 7 bases map to TRBD2. CDR1 is SGHTA and CDR2 is FQGNSA in the germline V gene. The CDR3 has 15 residues. Trimming removed 5 bases from V and 6 bases from J; junction bases left unmatched: 10. CDR3 bases: TGTGCCAGCAGCCTGGATTGGGGGAGGGCCAATGAGCAGTTCTTC. Protein product: CASSLDWGRANEQFF.

This sequence joins TRBV29-1 and TRBJ2-3; D is possibly TRBD2 (6 bases). V lost 4 bases and J lost 0, with 14 bases in between. The germline V gene encodes CDR1 SQVTM and CDR2 ANQGSEA. The CDR3 has 15 amino acids. CDR3 DNA sequence: TGCAGCGTTGCGGGGACTCGAGAAAGCACAGATACGCAGTATTTT. It translates to CSVAGTRESTDTQYF.

V gene TRBV5-1 combines with J gene TRBJ2-3, with TRBD1 as a possible D gene (6 bases). The V gene lost 4 bases and the J gene lost 5 bases, with 17 bases spanning the gap. The germline V gene has CDR1 SGHRS and CDR2 YFSETQ. CDR3 length: 15 residues. CDR3 coding DNA: TGCGCCAGCAGCGTAAGGTCAGGGGTTGGAGATACGCAGTATTTT. Translated: CASSVRSGVGDTQYF.

There are many counts of this clonotype. The chain employs TRBV25-1 and TRBJ2-7; D is undetermined. With 3 bases removed from V and 2 bases from J, the gap between germline ends came to 8 bases. Per germline, CDR1 MGHDK and CDR2 SYGVNS. CDR3 length: 13 residues. The CDR3 DNA is TGTGCCAGCAGTGAGGTCAGAGCCTACGAGCAGTACTTC. Its translation is CASSEVRAYEQYF.

V usage is TRBV18 and J usage is TRBJ2-5; the D gene is possibly TRBD1 (5 bases). The germline CDR1 and CDR2 sequences are KGHSH and LQKENI. V was pared by 1 base and J by 0 bases, with 12 bases between. The CDR3 runs 16 residues. DNA of the CDR3: TGTGCCAGCTCACCACAACGCAGGGCCCACCAAGAGACCCAGTACTTC. This codes for CASSPQRRAHQETQYF. The full variable domain, its missing parts supplied by reference TRBV18 and TRBJ2-5, is NAGVMQNPRHLVRRRGQEARLRCSPMKGHSHVYWYRQLPEEGLKFMVYLQKENIIDESGMPKERFSAEFPKEGPSILRIQQVVRGDSAAYFCASSPQRRAHQETQYFGPGTRLLVL.

There are many counts of this clonotype. The V and J genes are TRBV4-1 and TRBJ1-6; perhaps TRBD1 as D (6 bases). V was pared by 1 base and J by 5 bases, with 9 bases between. This CDR3 is 15 amino acids long. The V gene's germline CDR1 is MGHRA and CDR2 YSYEKL. The CDR3 loop reads CASSQGDTDNSPLHF. The CDR3 DNA follows: TGCGCCAGCAGCCAAGGGGACACTGATAATTCACCCCTCCACTTT.

The chain links TRBV6-1 to TRBJ1-2; 8 positions match TRBD1. This CDR3 has 15 amino acids. Germline CDR1 reads MNHNS; CDR2 reads SASEGT. Losses at the gene ends were 0 bases for V and 4 bases for J; bases not matched to a gene: 4. The CDR3 DNA reads TGTGCCAGCAGTGAAGCGGACAGGGCGGGCTATGGCTACACCTTC. Translating it yields CASSEADRAGYGYTF.

This clonotype has just a few counts. This chain connects TRBV6-5 to TRBJ1-6; D gene ambiguous. Germline assignment: CDR1 MNHEY and CDR2 SVGAGI. The CDR3 runs 14 residues. Deletions cut 5 bases from V and 3 bases from J, with 8 bases between. The CDR3 sequence: CASSRGDYNSPLHF. Written as DNA, the CDR3 is TGTGCCAGCAGTCGCGGGGACTATAATTCACCCCTCCACTTT.

This clonotype has a handful of counts. The chain recombines TRBV6-5 with TRBJ1-5, with D unclear. From germline, CDR1 is MNHEY and CDR2 SVGAGI. Trimming took 2 bases from V and 4 from J, leaving 6 bases between them. The CDR3 length is 13 residues. The CDR3 sequence: CASSYSENQPQHF. The CDR3 region has the DNA TGTGCCAGCAGTTACAGTGAAAATCAGCCCCAGCATTTT.

CDR3 in amino acids: CASSRNGTDTQYF. The CDR3 DNA sequence: TGCGCCAGCAGTCGGAACGGCACAGATACGCAGTATTTT. This chain uses TRBV23-1 with TRBJ2-3; D not certain. TRBV23-1 is designated an ORF whose function remains uncertain. The V end was cut by 4 bases, the J end by 1 base, with 6 bases between. This CDR3 has 13 amino acids.

The V call is TRBV6-5, the J call TRBJ2-7; 7 nucleotides line up with TRBD2. J gave up 0 bases and V 5 bases, and 10 bases lay outside the gene matches. This CDR3 has 16 amino acids. Germline CDR1 and CDR2: MNHEY and SVGAGI. The CDR3 nucleotides are TGTGCCAGCAGTCGTTCTGGGGCGGGGGTCTCCTACGAGCAGTACTTC. Its protein is CASSRSGAGVSYEQYF.

The gene calls are TRBV3-1 and TRBJ2-5, with D possibly TRBD2 on 6 matching bases. The CDR3 has 14 amino acids. V was cut by 4 bases and J by 2 bases, with 11 bases left in between. Germline V gives CDR1 LGHDT, CDR2 YNNKEL (reference sequence). The CDR3 loop is CASSPMTSQETQYF. The CDR3 DNA sequence: TGTGCCAGCAGCCCGATGACTAGTCAAGAGACCCAGTACTTC.

The chain combines TRBV20-1 with TRBJ1-4; perhaps TRBD1 as D (5 bases). This CDR3 is 13 amino acids long. V lost 3 bases and J lost 5, with 10 bases in between. From germline, CDR1 is DFQATT and CDR2 SNEGSKA (reference sequence). CDR3 bases: TGCAGTGCTAGCTACCGGGGGAATGAAAAACTGTTTTTT. Its translation is CSASYRGNEKLFF.

This clonotype was counted many times. The chain links TRBV25-1 to TRBJ1-5; no definite D call. The germline V gene encodes CDR1 MGHDK and CDR2 SYGVNS. This CDR3 region has 14 residues. Trimming stripped 2 bases from V and 4 bases from J, with 9 bases between. CDR3 residues: CASSEGANNQPQHF. As DNA, the CDR3 is TGTGCCAGCAGTGAAGGAGCCAATAATCAGCCCCAGCATTTT.

The CDR3 sequence: CASSTGTAVGEQFF. CDR3 DNA: TGTGCCAGCAGCACGGGGACTGCCGTCGGGGAGCAGTTCTTC. The V gene is TRBV11-2, the J gene TRBJ2-1, with D possibly being TRBD2 (6 bases). The CDR3 is made up of 14 amino acids. The V end was cut by 5 bases, the J end by 10 bases, with 18 bases between. In germline, CDR1 is SGHAT, CDR2 FQNNGV.

With respect to this clonotype: At one end, the junction sequence differs from germline, possibly due to a read error. The gene calls are TRBV4-1 and TRBJ2-1; maybe TRBD2 (5 bases). CDR3 length: 15 residues. CDR1 is MGHRA, CDR2 YSYEKL, per germline. The DNA for the CDR3 is TGCGCCAGCAGCCAAGCCCCGCGGGTGGAGAATGAGAAGTTCTTC. Translation gives CASSQAPRVENEKFF.

This clonotype was seen a handful of times. This sequence joins TRBV6-1 and TRBJ1-5; TRBD1 matches at 8 bases. V was clipped by 5 bases and J by 1 base; unmatched bases: 7. CDR3 length: 16 amino acids. In germline, CDR1 is MNHNS, CDR2 SASEGT. CDR3 amino acids: CASSTNRGESNQPQHF. In DNA form, the CDR3 reads TGTGCCAGCAGTACAAACAGGGGGGAAAGCAATCAGCCCCAGCATTTT.

This clonotype has at least ten counts. The chain uses TRBV25-1 and TRBJ1-2; D remains unclear. Germline V gives CDR1 MGHDK, CDR2 SYGVNS. V was pared by 6 bases and J by 6 bases, with 17 bases between. This CDR3 contains 14 residues. CDR3 loop: CASRGRRGIDGYTF. CDR3 DNA: TGTGCCAGCAGGGGGAGGCGAGGGATCGATGGCTACACCTTC.

A note on this clonotype: Just one base apart from a much larger clone, this may be a read error. CDR3 sequence reads: CSAVSGSSETQYF. The CDR3 nucleotides read TGCAGCGCTGTTAGCGGGAGTTCAGAGACCCAGTACTTC. The chain carries TRBV29-1 and TRBJ2-5; 9 nucleotides line up with TRBD2. The CDR3 spans 13 residues. V lost 7 bases and J lost 4; bases outside the gene matches: 7. Germline-derived CDR1 and CDR2 are SQVTM and ANQGSEA.

About this clonotype itself: This may be a read error, as it is one base from a much larger clone. Because it lacks the conserved phenylalanine or tryptophan at the end, this CDR3 is likely a read error. The rearrangement uses TRBV19 and TRBJ1-5, with no clear D. Germline assignment: CDR1 LNHDA and CDR2 SQIVND (reference sequence). The germline V and J ends were trimmed by 7 bases and 6 bases, with 4 bases remaining between them. The length of the CDR3 is 10 residues. CDR3 region: CASNRQPQHS. In DNA form, the CDR3 reads TGTGCCAGTAACCGTCAGCCCCAGCATTCT.

In this sample, this clonotype turned up many times. The J gene is TRBJ1-6, the V gene TRBV12-5; D might be TRBD1 (6 bases). Between the trimmed V and J ends, which lost 11 bases and 14 bases, there was a span of 19 bases. Germline loops: CDR1 LGHNT, CDR2 FRNRAP. The CDR3 loop spans 12 amino acids. CDR3 protein: CAPPNRVPSLHF. In DNA form, the CDR3 reads TGTGCTCCGCCCAACAGGGTACCATCCCTCCACTTT.

This clonotype was counted a few times. This chain connects TRBV4-1 to TRBJ1-5; D is undetermined. Germline assignment: CDR1 MGHRA and CDR2 YSYEKL. The CDR3 has 20 residues. Trimming left V 0 bases short and J 1 base short, with 22 bases between. The CDR3 is CASSQDIGSPPWRSNQPQHF. The CDR3 bases are TGCGCCAGCAGCCAAGACATCGGCTCACCACCCTGGAGAAGCAATCAGCCCCAGCATTTT.

This clonotype has more than one count but fewer than ten. This chain connects TRBV10-1 to TRBJ2-3, with D unresolved. The germline V gene has CDR1 WNHNN and CDR2 SYGVQD (reference sequence). Trimming left V 8 bases short and J 8 bases short, with 11 bases between. This CDR3 is built from 11 residues. The CDR3 nucleotides are TGCGCCAGCGGGGTTCAGTCTACGCAGTATTTT. It encodes CASGVQSTQYF.